The rows below give T cell receptor beta chains drawn from one sample of a study of blood T cell repertoires in COVID-19. The protocol was immunoSEQ multiplex PCR, while the TCRdb copy is restricted to in-frame clones and leaves out a portion. Among 90,000 to 100,000 clones listed, about 88% were seen once. Sequenced sample: peripheral blood. The receptors originated from an elderly man with acute or convalescent COVID-19. Both conserved end residues are part of each CDR3. Fields, in order: V gene, D gene, clone size, J gene, CDR3 protein, CDR3 DNA. D genes are given only for firm matches. Some rows have no size entry. The others give once, few or many, or a class for an expanded clone.

TRBV29-1,TRBD2,.,TRBJ2-3,CSVELTSGFTDTQYF,TGCAGCGTTGAATTGACTAGCGGTTTCACAGATACGCAGTATTTT
TRBV10-3,TRBD2,.,TRBJ2-2,CATGGTENTGELFF,TGTGCCACCGGGGGGACCGAGAACACCGGGGAGCTGTTTTTT
TRBV7-2,TRBD1,.,TRBJ1-3,CASSPTRTGGDTIYF,TGTGCCAGCAGCCCTACTAGGACAGGGGGGGACACCATATATTTT
TRBV2,TRBD1,.,TRBJ1-5,CASRSDRASNQPQHF,TGTGCCAGCAGATCGGACAGGGCTAGCAATCAGCCCCAGCATTTT
TRBV18,.,.,TRBJ1-1,CASSPPVGARNTEAFF,TGTGCCAGCTCACCACCGGTAGGGGCGCGGAACACTGAAGCTTTCTTT
TRBV12-3/TRBV12-4,.,.,TRBJ2-6,CASSPLGANVLTF,TGTGCCAGCAGTCCCCTGGGGGCCAACGTCCTGACTTTC
TRBV11-3,TRBD1,.,TRBJ1-1,CASSSGQVGTEAFF,TGTGCCAGCAGCTCGGGACAGGTGGGCACTGAAGCTTTCTTT
TRBV28,.,few,TRBJ2-2,CASSLAGDTGELFF,TGTGCCAGCAGTTTAGCCGGGGACACCGGGGAGCTGTTTTTT
TRBV18,TRBD1,few,TRBJ1-4,CASSHDRVPNEKLFF,TGTGCCAGCTCCCACGACAGGGTCCCTAATGAAAAACTGTTTTTT
TRBV28,TRBD2,.,TRBJ2-3,CASSPQGLSTDTQYF,TGTGCCAGCAGTCCCCAGGGACTATCCACAGATACGCAGTATTTT
TRBV5-1,.,.,TRBJ2-3,CASSLGANAYSDTQYF,TGCGCCAGCAGCTTGGGGGCGAATGCCTATTCGGATACGCAGTATTTT
TRBV5-4,TRBD1,.,TRBJ1-2,CASSARQGNRRYTF,TGTGCCAGCAGCGCCCGACAGGGAAATCGGCGCTACACCTTC
TRBV9,.,.,TRBJ1-1,CASSVVGDSTWAFF,TGTGCCAGCAGCGTAGTAGGCGACTCTACGTGGGCTTTCTTT
TRBV11-2,TRBD1,once,TRBJ2-7,CASSPQGQSLEQYF,TGTGCCAGCAGCCCCCAGGGACAGAGTCTCGAGCAGTACTTC
TRBV5-1,TRBD2,.,TRBJ2-7,CASSLGGFAGGAYEQYF,TGCGCCAGCAGCCTCGGAGGATTTGCGGGAGGGGCCTACGAGCAGTACTTC
TRBV19,.,.,TRBJ1-2,CASSIRGTYNYGYTF,TGTGCCAGTAGTATAAGAGGAACCTATAACTATGGCTACACCTTC
TRBV25-1,TRBD1,.,TRBJ1-6,CASSVGQGSPLHF,TGTGCCAGCAGTGTCGGACAGGGTTCACCCCTCCACTTT
TRBV7-9,.,.,TRBJ2-7,CASSPRAGVGEQYF,TGTGCCAGCAGCCCTAGGGCAGGGGTCGGCGAGCAGTACTTC
TRBV2,.,once,TRBJ1-5,CASREQGNQPQHF,TGTGCCAGCAGGGAACAGGGTAATCAGCCCCAGCATTTT
TRBV7-3,.,.,TRBJ2-3,CASSIQGTDTQYF,TGTGCCAGCAGCATTCAGGGGACAGATACGCAGTATTTT
TRBV6-1,.,.,TRBJ1-4,CASSEIRELFNEKLFF,TGTGCCAGCAGTGAAATCCGGGAACTCTTTAATGAAAAACTGTTTTTT
TRBV19,.,once,TRBJ2-3,CASSLDRPGLNTDTQYF,TGTGCCAGCAGCCTCGACCGGCCGGGTCTTAACACAGATACGCAGTATTTT
TRBV30,TRBD2,.,TRBJ2-2,CAVKRGASGDTGELFF,TGTGCCGTCAAACGGGGGGCTAGCGGGGACACCGGGGAGCTGTTTTTT
TRBV9,.,.,TRBJ2-1,CASSVDSGLYNEQFF,TGTGCCAGCAGCGTAGATAGCGGTTTATACAATGAGCAGTTCTTC
TRBV14,.,once,TRBJ2-7,CASSQVTSYEQYF,TGTGCCAGCAGCCAAGTAACGAGCTACGAGCAGTACTTC
TRBV27,.,once,TRBJ2-3,CASSTRQVDTQYF,TGTGCCAGCAGTACTCGACAGGTAGATACGCAGTATTTT
TRBV7-3,TRBD2,.,TRBJ2-3,CASSSYGTSGTDTQYF,TGTGCCAGCAGCTCCTACGGGACTAGCGGAACAGATACGCAGTATTTT
TRBV11-1,TRBD1,.,TRBJ1-6,CASSFHRGSPLHF,TGTGCCAGCAGCTTTCACAGGGGGTCACCCCTCCACTTT
TRBV4-2,.,.,TRBJ2-1,CASSQERWNEQFF,TGTGCCAGCAGCCAAGAGAGGTGGAATGAGCAGTTCTTC
TRBV10-3,.,.,TRBJ2-1,CAISVGYRAENEQFF,TGTGCCATCAGTGTTGGGTACAGGGCCGAGAATGAGCAGTTCTTC
TRBV5-6,TRBD1,.,TRBJ1-1,CASSLGQGAAAFF,TGTGCCAGCAGCTTGGGACAGGGGGCAGCGGCTTTCTTT
TRBV11-2,TRBD1,.,TRBJ2-1,CASSLLTGEHNEQFF,TGTGCCAGCAGCTTACTAACAGGGGAACACAATGAGCAGTTCTTC
TRBV28,.,.,TRBJ2-7,CASSLGVARSSYEQYF,TGTGCCAGCAGTTTAGGGGTAGCGCGGAGCTCCTACGAGCAGTACTTC
TRBV19,.,.,TRBJ2-2,CASNLGRTGELFF,TGTGCCAGTAACCTGGGGCGGACCGGGGAGCTGTTTTTT
TRBV5-6,.,.,TRBJ2-4,CASSLGGTLAKNIQYF,TGTGCCAGCAGCTTAGGAGGGACCCTGGCCAAAAACATTCAGTACTTC
TRBV11-2,.,.,TRBJ2-1,CASSPHRQAGNEQFF,TGTGCCAGCAGCCCACACCGGCAGGCAGGGAATGAGCAGTTCTTC
TRBV5-1,.,.,TRBJ1-4,CASAMLDLEEKLFF,TGCGCCAGCGCGATGTTAGACTTGGAGGAAAAACTGTTTTTT